These 32 T cell receptor beta chains originate from one sample sequenced in a study of identical twins. One entry per CDR3 protein results from TCRdb running MiXCR on the 5' RACE reads. In the table there are 1.5 million to 2 million distinct CDR3 sequences, about 31% of which are singletons. The sequenced sample was cord blood. Every receptor here comes from a newborn girl in good health.

This clonotype was seen at least ten times. The rearrangement uses TRBV10-3 and TRBJ2-7; D assignment may be TRBD1 or TRBD2 (5 bases each). Between the trimmed V and J ends, which lost 2 bases and 0 bases, there was a span of 14 bases. Germline CDR1 ENHRY, CDR2 SYGVKD. This CDR3 has 16 amino acids. CDR3 region: CAISELGELSSYEQYF. The CDR3 nucleotides read TGTGCCATCAGTGAGCTGGGGGAACTAAGCTCCTACGAGCAGTACTTC.

This clonotype was counted between two and nine times. This chain joins TRBV20-1 and TRBJ2-1; unclear D gene. CDR1 is DFQATT, CDR2 SNEGSKA, per germline (reference sequence). Trimming cost V 2 bases and J 7 bases, with 12 bases left between them. The CDR3 length is 13 residues. Written as DNA, the CDR3 is TGCAGTGCTAGAAAAGGTACTACGAATGAGCAGTTCTTC. Residues: CSARKGTTNEQFF.

A few counts support this clonotype. For the CDR3, the DNA is TGTGCCAGCAGCTCCCTCACGGGACTAGCCTACGAGCAGTACTTC. Translating it yields CASSSLTGLAYEQYF. This rearrangement joins TRBV11-2 to TRBJ2-7; 8 nucleotides line up with TRBD2. The CDR3 spans 15 residues. Unmatched junction bases numbered 7, after V lost 4 bases and J lost 2 bases. Germline V gives CDR1 SGHAT, CDR2 FQNNGV. Using reference TRBV11-2 and TRBJ2-7 for the parts outside the CDR3, the full variable domain is EAGVAQSPRYKIIEKRQSVAFWCNPISGHATLYWYQQILGQGPKLLIQFQNNGVVDDSQLPKDRFSAERLKGVDSTLKIQPAKLEDSAVYLCASSSLTGLAYEQYFGPGTRLTVT.

The chain carries TRBV29-1 and TRBJ1-4; no definite D call. Germline CDR1 reads SQVTM; CDR2 reads ANQGSEA. V lost 2 bases to trimming and J lost 4 bases, with 2 bases between them. There are 11 residues in the CDR3. CDR3 sequence reads: CSVEHNEKLFF. CDR3 nucleotide sequence: TGCAGCGTTGAACATAATGAAAAACTGTTTTTT.

This sequence joins TRBV18 and TRBJ2-1; TRBD1 aligns across 9 bases. Per the germline V gene, CDR1 is KGHSH and CDR2 is LQKENI. With 6 bases clipped from V and 4 bases from J, the junction kept 4 bases outside the gene matches. The CDR3 totals 14 residues. The CDR3 protein is CASSGQGKYNEQFF. The CDR3, as DNA: TGTGCCAGCTCTGGACAGGGGAAATACAATGAGCAGTTCTTC. Filled out from reference TRBV18 and TRBJ2-1, the complete variable domain reads NAGVMQNPRHLVRRRGQEARLRCSPMKGHSHVYWYRQLPEEGLKFMVYLQKENIIDESGMPKERFSAEFPKEGPSILRIQQVVRGDSAAYFCASSGQGKYNEQFFGPGTRLTVL.

This clonotype was counted many times. The chain has TRBV11-2 and TRBJ2-5; 8 bases align to TRBD2. The ends lost 4 bases at V and 1 base at J; junction bases unmatched: 2. Germline V gene sequence: CDR1 SGHAT, CDR2 FQNNGV. The CDR3 totals 14 residues. As DNA, the CDR3 is TGTGCCAGCAGCTCACTAGCGGTCCAAGAGACCCAGTACTTC. It specifies CASSSLAVQETQYF.

J is TRBJ2-7 and V is TRBV28; D gene unclear. Between the trimmed V and J ends, which lost 4 bases and 7 bases, there was a span of 8 bases. The CDR3 is 11 amino acids. Per germline, CDR1 MDHEN and CDR2 SYDVKM. CDR3 protein: CASSSNIEQYF. The CDR3 bases are TGTGCCAGCAGTTCTAACATAGAGCAGTACTTC.

In this sample, this clonotype turned up a few times. The genes are TRBV27 and TRBJ2-5; 8 nucleotides line up with TRBD2. The CDR3 extends over 17 amino acids. Germline CDR1 reads MNHEY; CDR2 reads SMNVEV (reference sequence). After removal of 3 bases from V and 5 bases from J, the junction contained 14 bases not matched to a gene. CDR3 coding DNA: TGTGCCAGCAGTTTGGTAGCGGGACTTATTCAGGGGGAGACCCAGTACTTC. Its translation is CASSLVAGLIQGETQYF.

The chain recombines TRBV20-1 with TRBJ1-5; TRBD1 matches at 7 bases. Germline assignment: CDR1 DFQATT and CDR2 SNEGSKA (reference sequence). V dropped 6 bases and J dropped 4; count of bases not matched to a gene: 15. The CDR3 runs to 16 residues. The CDR3 coding sequence is TGCAGTGCCATCTCTGACAGGGTGATTTGGAATCAGCCCCAGCATTTT. It specifies CSAISDRVIWNQPQHF.

This chain links TRBV5-1 with TRBJ2-5, with TRBD1 as a possible D gene (5 bases). The CDR3 totals 13 residues. V was cut by 1 base and J by 11 bases, with 15 bases left in between. CDR1 and CDR2 (germline): SGHRS, YFSETQ. CDR3 residues: CASSLRTRNEQYF. CDR3 in DNA: TGCGCCAGCAGCTTGCGGACACGCAATGAGCAGTACTTC.

In nucleotides, the CDR3 is TGTGCCAGCAGCTCCATACCCCAGCCCCAGCATTTT. It specifies CASSSIPQPQHF. The chain joins TRBV28 to TRBJ1-5; the D is unclear. This CDR3 region has 12 residues. The germline V gene has CDR1 MDHEN and CDR2 SYDVKM. V lost 6 bases and J 7 bases, leaving 10 bases between the germline ends. The full variable domain, rest sourced from reference TRBV28 and TRBJ1-5, is DVKVTQSSRYLVKRTGEKVFLECVQDMDHENMFWYRQDPGLGLRLIYFSYDVKMKEKGDIPEGYSVSREKKERFSLILESASTNQTSMYLCASSSIPQPQHFGDGTRLSIL.

V gene TRBV20-1 combines with J gene TRBJ1-4; D may be TRBD1 (6 bases). V dropped 5 bases and J dropped 5 bases, with 15 bases sitting between them. This CDR3 comprises 14 residues. Germline V gene lookup returns CDR1 DFQATT and CDR2 SNEGSKA (reference sequence). CDR3 amino acids: CSAARTRGNEKLFF. CDR3 coding DNA: TGCAGTGCTGCCCGGACAAGGGGGAATGAAAAACTGTTTTTT.

The gene calls are TRBV20-1 and TRBJ2-1; TRBD2 matches 10 bases. V lost 4 bases, J lost 3 bases, and 3 bases stayed unmatched. Germline values: CDR1 DFQATT, CDR2 SNEGSKA (reference sequence). This CDR3 region has 14 residues. CDR3 amino acids: CSAIGLAVYNEQFF. The DNA of the CDR3 is TGCAGTGCTATCGGACTAGCGGTCTACAATGAGCAGTTCTTC.

This clonotype was seen more than once but under ten times. The chain is built from TRBV27 and TRBJ1-1, with D perhaps matching TRBD1 (6 bases). Germline CDR1 reads MNHEY; CDR2 reads SMNVEV (reference sequence). Trimming pared 3 bases from V and 0 bases from J, leaving 11 bases between. The CDR3 totals 15 residues. This chain's CDR3 is CASSFRDNMNTEAFF. The CDR3 DNA reads as TGTGCCAGCAGTTTCCGGGACAACATGAACACTGAAGCTTTCTTT.

The chain combines TRBV4-1 with TRBJ2-7; 10 bases line up with TRBD2. V lost 2 bases, J lost 5 bases, and 6 bases stayed unmatched. Germline values: CDR1 MGHRA, CDR2 YSYEKL. The CDR3 spans 15 residues. CDR3 DNA: TGCGCCAGCAGCCAACCCAGCGGGAGGGGCGACGAGCAGTACTTC. Translation gives CASSQPSGRGDEQYF.

The DNA for the CDR3 is TGCAGTGCTAGAAACCTATTCGGCTCCTACAATGAGCAGTTCTTC. Its protein product is CSARNLFGSYNEQFF. This chain links TRBV20-1 with TRBJ2-1; no definite D call. Germline V gives CDR1 DFQATT, CDR2 SNEGSKA (reference sequence). The CDR3 contains 15 residues. The V gene lost 2 bases and the J gene lost 0 bases, with 11 bases spanning the gap.

This clonotype has more than one count but fewer than ten. This chain connects TRBV5-5 to TRBJ2-1; no definite D call. The germline V gene encodes CDR1 SGHKS and CDR2 YYEKEE (reference sequence). V lost 3 bases, J lost 5 bases, and 12 bases lay in between. The CDR3 is made up of 14 amino acids. The CDR3 is CASSSRTANNEQFF. For the CDR3, the DNA is TGTGCCAGCAGCTCCCGGACCGCCAACAATGAGCAGTTCTTC.

This clonotype was counted only a few times. The chain carries TRBV20-1 and TRBJ1-1; no reliable D call. V dropped 1 base and J dropped 0 bases, with 9 bases sitting between them. The CDR3 spans 14 residues. Looked up from germline, CDR1 is DFQATT and CDR2 is SNEGSKA (reference sequence). The CDR3: CSARVRRLNTEAFF. CDR3 nucleotide sequence: TGCAGTGCTAGAGTAAGGAGGCTGAACACTGAAGCTTTCTTT.

In DNA form, the CDR3 reads TGTGCCAGCAGTTTTACAGGGGTCAATCAGCCCCAGCATTTT. Translation gives CASSFTGVNQPQHF. This chain connects TRBV6-5 to TRBJ1-5; 7 bases line up with TRBD1. After removal of 4 bases from V and 3 bases from J, the junction contained 3 bases not matched to a gene. CDR1 is MNHEY and CDR2 is SVGAGI in the germline V gene. The CDR3 contains 14 residues.

This clonotype was detected only a few times. This chain uses TRBV24-1 with TRBJ2-1; 11 bases are a match to TRBD2. The CDR3 length is 17 residues. Losses at the gene ends were 3 bases for V and 5 bases for J; bases not matched to a gene: 8. Germline CDR1 KGHDR, CDR2 SFDVKD. The CDR3 DNA reads as TGTGCCACCAGTGATACCACTAGCGGGAGCGTGGACAATGAGCAGTTCTTC. Residues: CATSDTTSGSVDNEQFF.

In this sample, this clonotype turned up many times. This chain links TRBV27 with TRBJ2-5; 14 nucleotides agree with TRBD2. Trimming cost V 5 bases and J 5 bases; bases outside gene matches: 4. Looked up from germline, CDR1 is MNHEY and CDR2 is SMNVEV (reference sequence). This CDR3 has 15 residues. This CDR3 reads CASSVGLAGVETQYF. CDR3 nucleotides: TGTGCCAGCAGTGTGGGACTAGCGGGAGTGGAGACCCAGTACTTC.

This clonotype was observed many times. The chain employs TRBV24-1 and TRBJ2-1; perhaps TRBD2 as D (5 bases). The germline V gene encodes CDR1 KGHDR and CDR2 SFDVKD. The CDR3 loop spans 17 amino acids. Trimming removed 2 bases at V and 3 bases at J, with 16 bases between. In nucleotides, the CDR3 is TGTGCCACCAGTGATTCGACATCAGGACTCCTCTACAATGAGCAGTTCTTC. Its translation: CATSDSTSGLLYNEQFF.

The V call is TRBV29-1, the J call TRBJ2-3; 10 bases are a match to TRBD2. Per the germline V gene, CDR1 is SQVTM and CDR2 is ANQGSEA. The CDR3 runs 16 residues. J was trimmed by 2 bases and V by 5 bases; bases with no gene match: 10. The chain's CDR3 is CSVPRTGTSVTDTQYF. The CDR3 region has the DNA TGCAGCGTTCCTCGAACCGGGACTAGCGTCACAGATACGCAGTATTTT.

This clonotype was counted at least ten times. The V gene is TRBV20-1, the J gene TRBJ2-3, with D tentatively TRBD2 (5 bases). V lost 6 bases and J lost 0, with 10 bases in between. CDR3 size: 13 residues. CDR1 and CDR2 from the germline V gene are DFQATT and SNEGSKA (reference sequence). The CDR3, as DNA: TGCAGTGCCGGACTGCCCAGCACAGATACGCAGTATTTT. It is translated as CSAGLPSTDTQYF.

The chain employs TRBV30 and TRBJ1-2; D is possibly TRBD1 (5 bases). The CDR3 covers 14 residues. Germline assignment: CDR1 GTSNPN and CDR2 SVGIG (reference sequence). V was cut by 1 base and J by 3 bases, with 12 bases left in between. CDR3 DNA: TGTGCCTGGAGTGGATTGGGACGGGACTATGGCTACACCTTC. The encoded protein is CAWSGLGRDYGYTF.

J is TRBJ1-5 and V is TRBV20-1, with a tentative D call TRBD1 (5 bases). CDR1 is DFQATT and CDR2 is SNEGSKA in the germline V gene (reference sequence). The germline V and J ends were trimmed by 6 bases and 1 base, with 13 bases remaining between them. The CDR3 runs 14 residues. The CDR3 here is CSAPSRDSNQPQHF. Here the CDR3 DNA reads TGCAGTGCACCTTCCCGGGACAGCAATCAGCCCCAGCATTTT.

The chain links TRBV4-1 to TRBJ2-3, with D perhaps TRBD2 (6 bases). Trimming cost V 2 bases and J 0 bases, with 12 bases left between them. Germline-derived CDR1 and CDR2 are MGHRA and YSYEKL. This CDR3 contains 16 residues. The CDR3 is CASSQWRGPSTDTQYF. DNA of the CDR3: TGCGCCAGCAGCCAATGGCGGGGCCCTAGCACAGATACGCAGTATTTT.

A remark on this clonotype: A much larger clone lies a single base off, so this may be a read error. The genes are TRBV29-1 and TRBJ2-7; D is tentatively TRBD1 or TRBD2 (6 bases each). CDR3 size: 14 residues. The germline CDR1 and CDR2 sequences are SQVTM and ANQGSEA. The V end lost 6 bases, the J end lost 1 base, and 16 bases lay between the germline ends. In nucleotides, the CDR3 is TGCAGCGTGGCCTTAGGGGGGTATTCCTACGAGCAGTACTTC. As protein: CSVALGGYSYEQYF.

Written as DNA, the CDR3 is TGTGCCAGCAGTACTAGCGGGATGGGGTCCGGGGAGCTGTTTTTT. It yields the protein CASSTSGMGSGELFF. V usage is TRBV28 and J usage is TRBJ2-2; 10 bases map to TRBD2. Germline CDR1 is MDHEN and CDR2 is SYDVKM. Trimming at V came to 5 bases and at J to 6 bases, leaving 6 bases not matched to a gene. The CDR3 totals 15 residues.

The chain carries TRBV5-1 and TRBJ2-5; D ambiguous. The V end was cut by 1 base, the J end by 11 bases, with 15 bases between. The CDR3 is 13 amino acids. Germline values: CDR1 SGHRS, CDR2 YFSETQ. CDR3 protein: CASSLPDASEQYF. CDR3 coding DNA: TGCGCCAGCAGCTTGCCTGACGCAAGTGAGCAGTACTTC.

This sequence joins TRBV20-1 and TRBJ2-2; the match to TRBD2 covers 9 bases. The CDR3 runs to 14 residues. V shed 6 bases and J 2 bases; nucleotides not matched to a gene: 4. Per the germline V gene, CDR1 is DFQATT and CDR2 is SNEGSKA (reference sequence). The CDR3 DNA reads as TGCAGTGCCGCACTAGCGGGTAACACCGGGGAGCTGTTTTTT. Translated: CSAALAGNTGELFF.

This clonotype has a handful of counts. This chain connects TRBV20-1 to TRBJ2-3, with TRBD2 matching over 10 bases. The germline V gene has CDR1 DFQATT and CDR2 SNEGSKA (reference sequence). The CDR3 has 16 residues. V lost 5 bases and J lost 0; bases outside the gene matches: 8. Here the CDR3 DNA reads TGCAGTGCTTTTTCCCCGACTAGCGGGAGCACAGATACGCAGTATTTT. The encoded protein is CSAFSPTSGSTDTQYF.